A selection of T cell receptor beta chains follows, all from one sample in a study of T cells in Graves' hyperthyroidism and ophthalmopathy. From the multiplex PCR reads, TCRdb called clonotypes with MiXCR, one entry per CDR3 protein. The top ten hold around 5.3% of the sample, which has about 420,000 distinct CDR3 sequences, roughly an eighth seen once. Sequencing was carried out using blood. The origin of the receptors is a woman aged 18-29 years with Graves' hyperthyroidism. Both conserved end residues are part of each CDR3. D genes are given only for firm matches. Clone sizes are given selectively: once, few, many, or a class where the clone is expanded.

clone_size	v_call	d_call	j_call	cdr3_aa	cdr3_nt
few	TRBV6-2/TRBV6-3	.	TRBJ2-4	CASSESVAKNIQYF	TGTGCCAGCAGTGAATCAGTAGCCAAAAACATTCAGTACTTC
.	TRBV6-5	TRBD2	TRBJ2-5	CASSYRLAGGIQETQYF	TGTGCCAGCAGTTACCGACTAGCGGGAGGGATCCAAGAGACCCAGTACTTC
many	TRBV7-9	.	TRBJ1-2	CASSLDRAHGYTF	TGTGCCAGCAGCTTAGACAGGGCTCATGGCTACACCTTC
few	TRBV11-3	.	TRBJ2-1	CASSSRTNTGNEQFF	TGTGCCAGCAGCTCAAGAACGAATACCGGCAATGAGCAGTTCTTC
many	TRBV11-2	.	TRBJ2-7	CASSLDWGSYEQYF	TGTGCCAGCAGCTTAGATTGGGGCAGCTACGAGCAGTACTTC
many	TRBV5-6	.	TRBJ2-1	CASSLDAHNEQFF	TGTGCCAGCAGCTTGGACGCGCACAATGAGCAGTTCTTC
many	TRBV27	.	TRBJ2-3	CASQQTSTDTQYF	TGTGCCAGTCAGCAAACTAGCACAGATACGCAGTATTTT
many	TRBV5-1	TRBD1	TRBJ1-2	CASSPDEGAYGYTF	TGCGCCAGCAGCCCGGATGAGGGGGCGTATGGCTACACCTTC
many	TRBV20-1	TRBD2	TRBJ2-1	CSAPLRASGRGMDEQFF	TGCAGTGCGCCCCTCCGGGCTAGCGGGAGAGGGATGGATGAGCAGTTCTTC
many	TRBV6-1	TRBD1	TRBJ1-2	CASSGWTGADYGYTF	TGTGCCAGCAGTGGCTGGACAGGGGCGGACTATGGCTACACCTTC
.	TRBV4-3	TRBD2	TRBJ2-2	CASSLRTSAYRGELFF	TGCGCCAGCAGCCTCCGGACTAGCGCGTACCGCGGGGAGCTGTTTTTT
.	TRBV29-1	TRBD2	TRBJ2-6	CSVGLLAGVSGANVLTF	TGCAGCGTTGGTTTGCTAGCGGGAGTGTCTGGGGCCAACGTCCTGACTTTC
.	TRBV19	TRBD2	TRBJ2-7	CASSITGRAGAHEQYF	TGTGCCAGTAGTATAACCGGGAGGGCGGGAGCGCACGAGCAGTACTTC
once	TRBV28	TRBD2	TRBJ2-2	CASSLEESGTAGELFF	TGTGCCAGCAGCTTGGAGGAAAGCGGGACCGCCGGGGAGCTGTTTTTT
many	TRBV20-1	TRBD1	TRBJ2-3	CSARPQGVASTDTQYF	TGCAGTGCTAGACCCCAGGGGGTGGCTAGCACAGATACGCAGTATTTT
.	TRBV20-1	TRBD2	TRBJ2-7	CSARLAGSYEQYF	TGCAGTGCTAGACTAGCGGGAAGTTACGAGCAGTACTTC